The 20 T cell receptor beta chains presented below share a single source sample, sequenced in a study of molecular identifiers for immune sequencing clone quantification. Via MiXCR, TCRdb re-called the PCR reads, giving one row per CDR3 protein. This sample has about 68,000 distinct CDR3 sequences; over 15% occur once, and the top ten carry approximately 1.5%. The material sequenced was naive CD8+ T cells from blood, with Jurkat cell RNA spiked in. Subset of the sample: FACS-sorted CD8+CD4-CCR7+CD45RA+ naive T cells. The receptors originated from a human donor in good health. Some libraries in this study had Jurkat cell RNA spiked in.

This clonotype was detected many times. The rearrangement links TRBV20-1 to TRBJ1-1; perhaps TRBD1 as D (5 bases). V lost 0 bases to trimming and J lost 4 bases, with 9 bases between them. Germline V gene lookup returns CDR1 DFQATT and CDR2 SNEGSKA (reference sequence). This CDR3 region has 13 residues. The CDR3 protein is CSARDLGGTEAFF. Here the CDR3 DNA reads TGCAGTGCTAGAGATCTGGGGGGCACTGAAGCTTTCTTT.

There are many counts of this clonotype. The chain carries TRBV10-2 and TRBJ2-3, with TRBD2 identical over 7 bases. Germline V gene sequence: CDR1 WSHSY, CDR2 SAAADI. The CDR3 is 14 residues long. Unmatched junction bases numbered 4, after V lost 4 bases and J lost 3 bases. This CDR3 reads CASSVAGETDTQYF. DNA of the CDR3: TGCGCCAGCAGTGTGGCGGGAGAAACAGATACGCAGTATTTT.

The chain uses TRBV10-3 and TRBJ1-1; 7 bases match TRBD1. The J segment lost 3 bases and the V segment lost 8 bases, leaving 12 bases of the junction unmatched. CDR1 and CDR2 from the germline V gene are ENHRY and SYGVKD. The CDR3 totals 15 residues. Here the CDR3 DNA reads TGTGCCATCGGGTCCCCGGGACAGTCACACACTGAAGCTTTCTTT. Protein sequence: CAIGSPGQSHTEAFF.

This clonotype was counted ten times or more. V usage is TRBV7-2 and J usage is TRBJ2-1; 12 bases agree with TRBD2. The CDR3 is 16 residues long. V was pared by 5 bases and J by 9 bases, with 11 bases of the junction left unmatched. Per the germline V gene, CDR1 is SGHTA and CDR2 is FQGNSA. For the CDR3, the DNA is TGTGCCAGCAGCGACCCGACTAGCGGGAGTGAGTTTGAGCAGTTCTTC. Translation gives CASSDPTSGSEFEQFF.

The rearrangement joins TRBV28 to TRBJ2-5, with D perhaps matching TRBD2 (6 bases). This CDR3 has 16 amino acids. V gave up 0 bases and J gave up 5 bases, with 16 bases separating them. CDR1 and CDR2 from the germline V gene are MDHEN and SYDVKM. This chain's CDR3 is CASSLWLARAQETQYF. CDR3 bases: TGTGCCAGCAGTTTATGGCTAGCGAGGGCCCAGGAGACCCAGTACTTC. Combining the CDR3 with reference TRBV28 and TRBJ2-5 gives the whole variable domain DVKVTQSSRYLVKRTGEKVFLECVQDMDHENMFWYRQDPGLGLRLIYFSYDVKMKEKGDIPEGYSVSREKKERFSLILESASTNQTSMYLCASSLWLARAQETQYFGPGTRLLVL.

This clonotype has at least ten counts. The CDR3 DNA reads as TGTGCCACCAGCCATCTACGGGACATATGTCTGTATGAGCAGTTCTTC. It codes for CATSHLRDICLYEQFF. The rearrangement uses TRBV15 and TRBJ2-1, with D maybe TRBD1 (6 bases). Germline CDR1 is LNHNV and CDR2 is YYDKDF (reference sequence). The CDR3 consists of 16 residues. Trimming removed 5 bases from V and 8 bases from J, with 22 bases in between. Looking up the rest from reference TRBV15 and TRBJ2-1 gives the full variable domain: DAMVIQNPRYQVTQFGKPVTLSCSQTLNHNVMYWYQQKSSQAPKLLFHYYDKDFNNEADTPDNFQSRRPNTSFCFLDIRSPGLGDTAMYLCATSHLRDICLYEQFFGPGTRLTVL.

Ten or more counts support this clonotype. This sequence joins TRBV29-1 and TRBJ1-2, with D possibly matching TRBD1 (5 bases). CDR1 is SQVTM, CDR2 ANQGSEA, per germline. The CDR3 runs to 13 residues. Trimming took off 3 bases at V and 3 bases at J, with 11 bases between the two ends. The CDR3 bases are TGCAGCGTTGAGGGACGTGAGGACTATGGCTACACCTTC. Translation: CSVEGREDYGYTF.

This clonotype has just a few counts. The gene calls are TRBV6-2 or TRBV6-3 and TRBJ2-2, with D possibly being TRBD1 or TRBD2 (5 bases each). V was cut by 2 bases and J by 7 bases, with 5 bases left in between. CDR3 length: 12 residues. Germline V gene data show CDR1 as MNHEY and CDR2 as SVGEGT. The CDR3 DNA is TGTGCCAGCAGTTACGGGGGCGGGGAGCTGTTTTTT. This sequence encodes CASSYGGGELFF.

Comment on this clonotype: A read error may be the cause here, since a much bigger clone is one base away. The J gene is TRBJ2-2, the V gene TRBV4-2; no firm D call. Germline CDR1 and CDR2: LGHNA and YNFKEQ. This CDR3 is built from 15 residues. The CDR3 region is CASGQESGDTGELFF. CDR3 nucleotide sequence: TGTGCCAGCGGCCAAGAGTCAGGAGACACCGGGGAGCTGTTTTTT.

In this sample, this clonotype turned up many times. The gene calls are TRBV30 and TRBJ2-3, with TRBD2 identical over 7 bases. The CDR3 contains 14 residues. V gave up 4 bases and J gave up 3 bases; unmatched junction bases: 7. Looked up from germline, CDR1 is GTSNPN and CDR2 is SVGIG (reference sequence). CDR3 sequence (DNA): TGTGCCTGGAATAACTTGGGGGGGACAGATACGCAGTATTTT. Protein product: CAWNNLGGTDTQYF.

With respect to this clonotype: One base away lies a much larger clone, so this may be a sequencing read error. The CDR3 DNA reads TGTGCCAGCAGCCCACGGGTCTCTGGAAGCACCATATATTTT. Protein product: CASSPRVSGSTIYF. The chain links TRBV3-1 to TRBJ1-3; D is ambiguous. Germline CDR1 and CDR2: LGHDT and YNNKEL (reference sequence). CDR3 length equals 14 residues.

As regards this clonotype: A read error is possible here, since a much larger clone lies one base away. The J gene is TRBJ1-1, the V gene TRBV7-9; tentative D call: TRBD1 (5 bases). Germline loops: CDR1 SEHNR, CDR2 FQNEAQ (reference sequence). CDR3 length equals 17 residues. CDR3 coding DNA: TGTGCCAGCAGCTTAGGATTGTTCTCAGGTCGGGGCACTAAAGCTTTCTTT. This translates into CASSLGLFSGRGTKAFF.

The chain joins TRBV7-9 to TRBJ2-7; 7 nucleotides agree with TRBD1. The CDR3 contains 15 residues. V lost 2 bases, J lost 2 bases, and 6 bases stayed unmatched. Germline CDR1 SEHNR, CDR2 FQNEAQ (reference sequence). The CDR3 protein is CASSLTGTVTYEQYF. The CDR3 DNA is TGTGCCAGCAGCTTAACTGGGACAGTCACCTACGAGCAGTACTTC.

There are many counts of this clonotype. The chain has TRBV7-9 and TRBJ2-5; the D gene is possibly TRBD2 (5 bases). Germline V gene sequence: CDR1 SEHNR, CDR2 FQNEAQ (reference sequence). This CDR3 is 14 amino acids long. Trimming left V 6 bases short and J 5 bases short, with 16 bases between. CDR3 sequence: CASSSSPVGETQYF. CDR3 bases: TGTGCCAGCAGTTCTAGCCCGGTCGGTGAGACCCAGTACTTC.

This clonotype was counted ten times or more. V and J are TRBV5-6 and TRBJ2-5; D not certain. The ends were cut back, 4 bases at V and 1 base at J, with 11 bases in the middle. The V gene's germline CDR1 is SGHDT and CDR2 YYEEEE. The CDR3 consists of 14 residues. CDR3 loop: CASSLNGPQETQYF. The CDR3 DNA is TGTGCCAGCAGCCTCAACGGGCCCCAAGAGACCCAGTACTTC.

J is TRBJ2-7 and V is TRBV11-2; D is uncertain. The CDR3 has 13 amino acids. Germline CDR1 and CDR2: SGHAT and FQNNGV. Trimming shortened V by 0 bases and J by 2 bases, and 5 bases separated the two germline ends. CDR3 sequence (DNA): TGTGCCAGCAGCTTAGATCTTCCCTACGAGCAGTACTTC. This sequence encodes CASSLDLPYEQYF.

This clonotype was seen a handful of times. The gene calls are TRBV11-2 and TRBJ2-1; D may be TRBD2 (5 bases). CDR3 length: 14 amino acids. Trimming cost V 7 bases and J 9 bases, with 19 bases left between them. In germline, CDR1 is SGHAT, CDR2 FQNNGV. The CDR3 protein is CASTTLLGDLEQFF. As DNA, the CDR3 is TGTGCCAGCACTACTCTCCTCGGGGATCTTGAGCAGTTCTTC.

This clonotype was observed at least ten times. The V gene is TRBV21-1, the J gene TRBJ2-1; TRBD1 is the table's D call and was not checked against the DNA. TRBV21-1 is listed as a pseudogene. This CDR3 contains 15 residues. For the CDR3, the DNA is TGTGCCAGCAGCAAAGCGCGGACAGGGGACAATGAGCAGTTCTTC. Amino acid sequence: CASSKARTGDNEQFF.

The chain carries TRBV5-5 and TRBJ1-5; D perhaps matches TRBD1 (5 bases). V was trimmed by 3 bases and J by 3 bases, leaving 13 bases between them. This CDR3 comprises 15 residues. CDR1 is SGHKS, CDR2 YYEKEE, per germline (reference sequence). CDR3 DNA sequence: TGTGCCAGCAGCTGGGACTTAAGATCCAATCAGCCCCAGCATTTT. Translation gives CASSWDLRSNQPQHF. Looking up the rest from reference TRBV5-5 and TRBJ1-5 gives the full variable domain: DAGVTQSPTHLIKTRGQQVTLRCSPISGHKSVSWYQQVLGQGPQFIFQYYEKEERGRGNFPDRFSARQFPNYSSELNVNALLLGDSALYLCASSWDLRSNQPQHFGDGTRLSIL.

This clonotype has more than one count but fewer than ten. The chain couples TRBV20-1 to TRBJ2-3, with D perhaps TRBD1 (5 bases). The CDR3 spans 13 residues. Trimming pared 6 bases from V and 2 bases from J, leaving 12 bases between. Per the germline V gene, CDR1 is DFQATT and CDR2 is SNEGSKA (reference sequence). This CDR3 reads CSAHSRDTDTQYF. The CDR3 nucleotides are TGCAGTGCCCACAGCAGGGACACAGATACGCAGTATTTT.